The entry below gives a single T cell receptor (beta chain) sequence along with its context. This receptor's antigen is unknown. Base qualities are missing; no much larger clone stands one base away. The source of the sample is a study of cytotoxic CD8 clonotypes in ibrutinib-treated CLL (dated by TCRdb to 2020 to 2023). A note on the overall study: The cohort had around twelve relapsed/refractory and roughly 14 treatment-naive patients; approximately 17 were IGHV unmutated. Patients were still on ibrutinib when every remission and progressive disease sample was collected. Of the approximately 90 people in the trial, 26 had longitudinal samples available. Samples averaged approximately 260,000 productive templates and some 96,000 productive rearrangements. Cryopreserved peripheral blood mononuclear cells were obtained before treatment, at response, and at either sustained remission or disease progression. Samples at response were collected after a median of approximately twelve months of treatment, with a range of roughly 6 to 36 months. Responses were partial in roughly 24 patients and complete in 2; after median roughly 69 months follow-up, roughly 15 stayed in remission and roughly twelve progressed. Overall study outcomes, separate from this receptor: Public clonotypes were rare and either contracted or stayed stable during treatment, and the rise in clonality at ibrutinib response reflected the expansion of private clonotypes. Lymph node repertoires were not examined, and the timing of sampling was not matched between patients in sustained remission and those whose disease progressed. Baseline clonality was found to be higher than that of age-matched healthy donors and was strongly correlated with circulating CD8+ T-cell counts. Clonality rose at ibrutinib response, remained stable during sustained remission, and dropped back toward baseline at progression.

On a MiSeq, deep resolution sequencing aimed for a depth between 1 in 1 million and 1 in 200,000 T cells, with each clonotype covered approximately 10x on average. TCR beta libraries were generated with the immunoSEQ hsTCRB Kit. Per the original workflow: ImmunoSEQ Data Assistant and ImmunoSEQ Analyzer were used for data analysis, and V, D and J genes were assigned according to IMGT definitions. Clonality, with values ranging from 0 to 1, was calculated as one minus the normalized Shannon entropy of productive rearrangement frequencies. Only overrepresented clonotypes making up at least 0.05% of the repertoire of each patient were included in the public clonotype analysis. Approximately 12 repertoires from age-matched healthy donors, obtained from immuneACCESS, served as clonality controls. The immuneACCESS repertoire file appears here via TCRdb, limited to in-frame rearrangements. These files lack a portion of the clones; in checked studies, under half of the deficit traces to unresolved V genes, and the cause of the others is not known. That table is the source of V, J and clone size, and D and trimming were worked out from the DNA. For this sample there are 150,000 to 200,000 clones; more than 70% appear just once. The ten biggest clones cover around 2.7% of the sample.

The CDR3 runs 13 residues from the cysteine to the phenylalanine. The DNA shown is the 39-base CDR3, in frame from base 1. In the germline V gene, CDR1 corresponds to SGHVS and CDR2 to FQNEAQ. V and J lose 6 bases and 1 base, and a span of 9 bases separates them. Taken with the paper, the label for time point translates to: progressive disease on ibrutinib. For TCR beta library preparation, 1.5 to 2 micrograms of genomic DNA were extracted from the cryopreserved PBMCs. Longitudinal blood samples from CLL patients on ibrutinib monotherapy were analyzed using high-throughput TCR beta sequencing. The patients took part in an open-label, single-center phase 2 trial of ibrutinib monotherapy.

The chain links TRBV7-8 with TRBJ1-1; the D gene is perhaps TRBD1, from 5 matching bases. This sequence originates from a human donor with chronic lymphocytic leukemia. The sequenced sample was PBMCs, obtained at disease progression, from a patient treated with ibrutinib. CDR3 loop: CASRDTWNTEAFF. The bases are TGTGCCAGCAGGGACACTTGGAACACTGAAGCTTTCTTT.